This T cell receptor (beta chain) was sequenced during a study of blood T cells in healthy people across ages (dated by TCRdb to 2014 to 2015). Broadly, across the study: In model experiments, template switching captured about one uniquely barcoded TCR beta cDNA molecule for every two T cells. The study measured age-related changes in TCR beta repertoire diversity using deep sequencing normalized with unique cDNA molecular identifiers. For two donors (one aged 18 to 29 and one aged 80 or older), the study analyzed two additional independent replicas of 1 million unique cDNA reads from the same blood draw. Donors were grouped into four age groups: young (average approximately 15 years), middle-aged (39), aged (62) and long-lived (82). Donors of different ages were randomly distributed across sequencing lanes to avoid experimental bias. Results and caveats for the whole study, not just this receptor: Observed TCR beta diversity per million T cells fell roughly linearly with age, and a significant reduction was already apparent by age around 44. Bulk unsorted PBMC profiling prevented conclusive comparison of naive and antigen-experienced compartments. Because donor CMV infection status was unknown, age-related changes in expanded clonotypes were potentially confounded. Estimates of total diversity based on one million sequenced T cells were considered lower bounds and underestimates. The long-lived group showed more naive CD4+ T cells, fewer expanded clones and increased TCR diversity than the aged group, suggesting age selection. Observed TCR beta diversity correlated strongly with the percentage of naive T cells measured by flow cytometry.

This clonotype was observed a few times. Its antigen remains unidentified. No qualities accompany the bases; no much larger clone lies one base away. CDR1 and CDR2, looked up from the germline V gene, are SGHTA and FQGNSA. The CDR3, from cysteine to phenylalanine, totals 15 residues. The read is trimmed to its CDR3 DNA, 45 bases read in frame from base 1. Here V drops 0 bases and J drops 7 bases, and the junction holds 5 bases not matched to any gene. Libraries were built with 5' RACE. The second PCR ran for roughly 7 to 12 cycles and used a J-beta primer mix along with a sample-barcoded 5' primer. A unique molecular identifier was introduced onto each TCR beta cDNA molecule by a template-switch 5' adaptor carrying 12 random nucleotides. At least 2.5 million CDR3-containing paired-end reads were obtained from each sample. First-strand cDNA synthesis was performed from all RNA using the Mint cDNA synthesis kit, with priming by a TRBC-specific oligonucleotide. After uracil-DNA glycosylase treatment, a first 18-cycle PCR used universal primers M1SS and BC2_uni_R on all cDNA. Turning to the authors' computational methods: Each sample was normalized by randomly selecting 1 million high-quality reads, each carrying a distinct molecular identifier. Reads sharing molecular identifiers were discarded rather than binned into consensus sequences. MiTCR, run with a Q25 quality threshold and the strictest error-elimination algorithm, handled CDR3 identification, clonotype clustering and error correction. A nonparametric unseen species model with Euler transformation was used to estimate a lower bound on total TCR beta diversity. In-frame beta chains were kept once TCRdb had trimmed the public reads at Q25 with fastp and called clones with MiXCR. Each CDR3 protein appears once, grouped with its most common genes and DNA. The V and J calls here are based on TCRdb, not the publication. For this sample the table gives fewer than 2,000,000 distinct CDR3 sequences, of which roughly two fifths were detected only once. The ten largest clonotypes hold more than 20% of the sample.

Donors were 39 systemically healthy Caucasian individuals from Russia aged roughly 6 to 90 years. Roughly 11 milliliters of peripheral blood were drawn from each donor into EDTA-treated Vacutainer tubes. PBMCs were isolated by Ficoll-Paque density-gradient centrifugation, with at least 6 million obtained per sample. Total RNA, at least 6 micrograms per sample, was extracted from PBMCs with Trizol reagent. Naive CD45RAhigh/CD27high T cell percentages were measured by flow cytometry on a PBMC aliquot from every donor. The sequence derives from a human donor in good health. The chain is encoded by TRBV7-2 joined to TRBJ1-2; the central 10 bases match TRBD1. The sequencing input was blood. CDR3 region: CASSLATGGEVGYTF. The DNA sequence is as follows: TGTGCCAGCAGCTTAGCGACAGGGGGCGAAGTTGGCTACACCTTC.